This TCR beta chain came from a study of blood T cell repertoires in COVID-19. Study information: Material from acute and convalescent COVID-19 was sourced from the United States, Italy and Spain. PBMCs, B-cell-depleted T cells, or T cells provided the cDNA or gDNA that made up the material.

The CDR3 runs to 12 residues. Germline V gene lookup returns CDR1 SGHNT and CDR2 YYREEE (reference sequence). The ends were cut back, 2 bases at V and 7 bases at J, with 9 bases in the middle. Sequencing used immunoSEQ multiplex PCR; TCRdb keeps in-frame clones, though not all of them. The sample consists of almost 400,000 clones, approximately 88% of them appearing once. Grouping used clinical history reported by participants in a survey and questionnaire. This TCR derives from a woman aged 25 to 39 with acute COVID-19. This rearrangement joins TRBV5-4 to TRBJ1-1; possibly TRBD1 for D (6 bases). The sequenced material came from PBMCs or T cells enriched from blood (not recorded which). The CDR3 region has the DNA TGTGCCAGCAGCTTACGAGGGGGTGAAGCTTTCTTT. This sequence encodes CASSLRGGEAFF.